The entry below describes one TCR beta chain. Antigen unknown. Use of 60 Vbeta and 13 Jbeta primers characterized the PCR. Per the original methods: In a later analysis, of around 85 million unique beta chains, around 11 million appeared in at least two donors. Method: immunoSEQ multiplex PCR; TCRdb's copy keeps in-frame clones and lacks some. Clonal size and the V and J genes are those of that table, whereas D and trimming came from the DNA. The table lists around 78,000 clones, around three quarters of them singletons. These data originate in a study of cytomegalovirus exposure and HLA in healthy donors. Study-level results: A later look showed TCR association rates differing by HLA locus, highest for DRB1 and lowest for HLA-C.

From germline, CDR1 is SNHLY and CDR2 FYNNEI. The CDR3 totals 15 residues. J was trimmed by 7 bases and V by 1 base; bases with no gene match: 8. The source of this sequence is a male donor in good health and CMV-seronegative. This chain uses TRBV2 with TRBJ2-7, with 9 bases identical to TRBD2. Input material: PBMCs. CDR3 residues: CASSEGLAGLVEQYF. The DNA of the CDR3 is TGTGCCAGCAGTGAAGGTCTAGCGGGACTCGTAGAGCAGTACTTC.